This TCR beta chain was sequenced during a study of cytomegalovirus exposure and HLA in healthy donors. With regard to this clone: Antigen: not known.

This CDR3 region has 14 residues. Germline assignment: CDR1 MNHNS and CDR2 SASEGT. The V gene end was trimmed by 8 bases and the J gene end by 6 bases; junction bases not matched to a gene: 10. Regarding the study as a whole: The investigators catalogued 150 to 200 TCR beta chains as cytomegalovirus-associated.

60 Vbeta and 13 Jbeta primers were used in PCR. The method was immunoSEQ multiplex PCR; TCRdb's version includes in-frame clones alone and lacks a portion of them. The sample lists about 190,000 clones; about four fifths were seen once. V usage is TRBV6-1 and J usage is TRBJ2-1; TRBD1 aligns across 7 bases. The sequencing input was PBMCs. This TCR was recovered from a woman aged 50 to 60 in good health and CMV-seropositive. CDR3 residues: CASREMGQLNEQFF. DNA for the CDR3: TGTGCCAGCCGAGAGATGGGACAGCTCAATGAGCAGTTCTTC.